The clone carrying this TCR beta chain was picked up a small number of times. This entry comes from a study of identical twins. V was cut by 4 bases and J by 6 bases, with 10 bases left in between. The length of the CDR3 is 13 residues. In TCRdb, the 5' RACE reads were re-called with MiXCR into one record per CDR3 protein. The data show 400,000 to 650,000 distinct CDR3 sequences, with roughly 21% seen just once and around 1% held by the top ten. This sample was also put to use in a study of T cells expressing NK-cell markers. This second report adds: It was sorted CD3+CD56-NKG2C+, CD3+CD56+NKG2C- and CD3+CD56+NKG2C+ T cells that provided the TCR beta repertoires. Restriction of the sorted population to alpha-beta TCR T cells was achieved in several experiments with an anti-gamma-delta TCR antibody.

This TCR came from a woman aged 18-35 years in good health. Material for sequencing was CD4+ T cells sorted from blood. The chain has TRBV12-3 or TRBV12-4 and TRBJ1-5, with unresolved D. Here the CDR3 DNA reads TGTGCCAGCAGTTCGAGTTTGGGTCAGCCCCAGCATTTT. It codes for CASSSSLGQPQHF.